This TCR beta chain was retrieved from a study of radiation and T cells in renal cell carcinoma. Study results and caveats: In blood, top tumor clones expanded by 2 weeks, shrinking by 4.

TCRdb keeps only in-frame clones here, not all; method: immunoSEQ multiplex PCR. Of around 94,000 clones listed, around four fifths are singletons. This clone was seen only a few times. What it binds is unknown. The V gene lost 4 bases and the J gene lost 3 bases, with 17 bases spanning the gap. The CDR3 is 15 amino acids. Per germline, CDR1 SGHRS and CDR2 YFSETQ. As to time point: blood 4 weeks post-SBRT, at nephrectomy. Treatment of the sample: 15 Gy SBRT to primary tumor, nephrectomy 4 weeks later. This material consisted of blood, taken from a patient whose treatment included radiotherapy and nephrectomy. This TCR was sampled from a man aged 50 to 60 with renal cell carcinoma. The V call is TRBV5-1, the J call TRBJ2-7; no firm D call. CDR3 nucleotides: TGCGCCAGCAGCCCGACGGGCCTCCGGAGCTACGAGCAGTACTTC. Protein: CASSPTGLRSYEQYF.